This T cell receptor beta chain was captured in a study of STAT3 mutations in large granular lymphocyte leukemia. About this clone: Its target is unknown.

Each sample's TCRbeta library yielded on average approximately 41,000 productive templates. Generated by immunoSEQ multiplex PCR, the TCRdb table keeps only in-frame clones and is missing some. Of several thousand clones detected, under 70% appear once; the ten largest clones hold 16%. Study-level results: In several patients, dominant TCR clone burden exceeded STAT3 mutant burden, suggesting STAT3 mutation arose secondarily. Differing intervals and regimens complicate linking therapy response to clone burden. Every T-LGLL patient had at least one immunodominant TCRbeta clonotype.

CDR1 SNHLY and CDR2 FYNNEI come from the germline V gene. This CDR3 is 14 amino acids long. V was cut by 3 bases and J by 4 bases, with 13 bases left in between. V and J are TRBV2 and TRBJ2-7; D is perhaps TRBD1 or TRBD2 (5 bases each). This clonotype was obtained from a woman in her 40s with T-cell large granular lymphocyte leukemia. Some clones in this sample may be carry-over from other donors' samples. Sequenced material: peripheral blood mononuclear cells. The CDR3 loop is CASSEMTGRYEQYF. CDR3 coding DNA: TGTGCCAGCAGTGAGATGACGGGGCGGTACGAGCAGTACTTC.